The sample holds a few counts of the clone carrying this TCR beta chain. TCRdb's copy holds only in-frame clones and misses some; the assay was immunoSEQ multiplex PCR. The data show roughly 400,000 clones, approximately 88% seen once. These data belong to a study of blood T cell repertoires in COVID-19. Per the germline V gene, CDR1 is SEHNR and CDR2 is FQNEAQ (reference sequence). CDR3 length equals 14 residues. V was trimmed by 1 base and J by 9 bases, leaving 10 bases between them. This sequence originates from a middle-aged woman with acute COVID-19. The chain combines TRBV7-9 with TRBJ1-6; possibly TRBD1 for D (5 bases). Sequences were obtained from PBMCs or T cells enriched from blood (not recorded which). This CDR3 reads CASSLVLTGSPLHF. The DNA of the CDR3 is TGTGCCAGCAGCTTAGTTTTAACAGGTTCACCCCTCCACTTT. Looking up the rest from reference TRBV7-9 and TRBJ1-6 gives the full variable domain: DTGVSQNPRHKITKRGQNVTFRCDPISEHNRLYWYRQTLGQGPEFLTYFQNEAQLEKSRLLSDRFSAERPKGSFSTLEIQRTEQGDSAMYLCASSLVLTGSPLHFGNGTRLTVT.